The clone carrying this T cell receptor (beta chain) was seen more than once but under ten times. The antigen remains unidentified. J gave up 5 bases and V 6 bases, and 3 bases lay outside the gene matches. The CDR3 spans 11 residues. CDR1 and CDR2 (germline): SQVTM, ANQGSEA. This record comes from a study of beta chain features in type 1 diabetes. Findings of the study overall: More deletions and fewer insertions at VDJ junctions were seen in type 1 diabetes patients.

Sequencing targeted expressed TCRB transcripts, as all isolated RNA had been reverse transcribed. Assay: immunoSEQ multiplex PCR; the TCRdb copy retains only in-frame clones and omits some. The sample has about 320,000 clones, around 13% seen once; the top ten hold approximately 6.7%. Source material: central memory CD4+ T cells from blood. The chain uses TRBV29-1 and TRBJ2-5, with 7 bases aligning to TRBD2. The TCR sequence derives from a young man in good health. The CDR3 spells CSVNSGETQYF. The CDR3 nucleotides are TGCAGCGTCAATAGCGGGGAGACCCAGTACTTC.